The 6 T cell receptor beta chains in this list originate from one sample, sequenced in a study of CD8+ T cells in alopecia areata (dated by TCRdb to 2017 to 2018). The sample's treatment or condition, from its label and the paper: oral pan-JAK inhibitor, 5-10 mg twice daily. Preparation of the library involved the immunoSEQ multiplex PCR assay. RNA was extracted from all samples and reverse transcribed into cDNA, which served as template for TCR sequencing. Sourced from immuneACCESS, this table was stored by TCRdb with only in-frame sequences that have V and J called. A share of the clones is absent; for the studies checked, an unresolved V gene accounts for under half, and the remainder has no known explanation. This sample comprises 200,000 to 250,000 clones, 66% of them detected only once. The top ten clonotypes cover 1.2% of the sample. The source was CD4+ T cells sorted from blood, collected at week 44, from a patient treated with tofacitinib. The receptors here all came from a human donor with alopecia areata.

The CDR3 sequence: CAISESDRGTPYGYTF. In DNA, the CDR3 is TGTGCCATCAGTGAAAGCGACAGGGGGACACCCTATGGCTACACCTTC. The chain combines TRBV10-3 with TRBJ1-2; TRBD1 agrees at 9 bases. Trimming removed 3 bases from V and 4 bases from J; junction bases left unmatched: 9. The CDR3 covers 16 residues. Per the germline V gene, CDR1 is ENHRY and CDR2 is SYGVKD.

In this sample, this clone turned up many times. The DNA of the CDR3 is TGTGCCAGCAGCTGGGGACAGGGTTTGACGGGGGAGCTGTTTTTT. Translated: CASSWGQGLTGELFF. The chain has TRBV7-2 and TRBJ2-2, with 9 bases identical to TRBD1. The CDR3 runs 15 residues. V shed 4 bases, J shed 8 bases, and the junction held 8 bases outside the gene matches. Germline V gene sequence: CDR1 SGHTA, CDR2 FQGNSA. Full variable domain (rest looked up from reference TRBV7-2 and TRBJ2-2): GAGVSQSPSNKVTEKGKDVELRCDPISGHTALYWYRQSLGQGLEFLIYFQGNSAPDKSGLPSDRFSAERTGGSVSTLTIQRTQQEDSAVYLCASSWGQGLTGELFFGEGSRLTVL.

The chain carries TRBV7-9 and TRBJ2-5, with a weak D call TRBD2 (6 bases). Trimming removed 2 bases from V and 3 bases from J, with 16 bases in between. Germline V CDR1 and CDR2: SEHNR, FQNEAQ (reference sequence). CDR3 size: 16 residues. The CDR3 nucleotides read TGTGCCAGCAGCTTACCTTCGGGCCCGGGGGAAGAGACCCAGTACTTC. The encoded protein is CASSLPSGPGEETQYF.

This chain connects TRBV10-3 to TRBJ2-1; the match to TRBD2 covers 7 bases. The V segment lost 6 bases and the J segment 7 bases; nucleotides outside the gene matches: 12. The CDR3 sequence is 15 residues long. Germline-derived CDR1 and CDR2 are ENHRY and SYGVKD. The DNA for the CDR3 is TGTGCCATCAGGAGGTCGAGCGGGGACGGGAATGAGCAGTTCTTC. It specifies CAIRRSSGDGNEQFF.

The V call is TRBV15, the J call TRBJ1-2; D may be TRBD1 (5 bases). Deletions cut 2 bases from V and 8 bases from J, with 9 bases between. CDR3 length equals 12 residues. The germline CDR1 and CDR2 sequences are LNHNV and YYDKDF (reference sequence). CDR3 coding DNA: TGTGCCACCAGCAGACAGGGTTACGGCTACACCTTC. Protein sequence: CATSRQGYGYTF. The full variable domain, its missing parts supplied by reference TRBV15 and TRBJ1-2, is DAMVIQNPRYQVTQFGKPVTLSCSQTLNHNVMYWYQQKSSQAPKLLFHYYDKDFNNEADTPDNFQSRRPNTSFCFLDIRSPGLGDTAMYLCATSRQGYGYTFGSGTRLTVV.

The chain joins TRBV2 to TRBJ2-2, with D possibly matching TRBD2 (5 bases). Germline lookup yields CDR1 SNHLY and CDR2 FYNNEI. With 8 bases removed from V and 2 bases from J, the gap between germline ends came to 12 bases. The CDR3 runs to 14 residues. The CDR3 spells CASRGGLNTGELFF. The CDR3 DNA sequence: TGTGCCAGCCGCGGAGGTCTTAACACCGGGGAGCTGTTTTTT.